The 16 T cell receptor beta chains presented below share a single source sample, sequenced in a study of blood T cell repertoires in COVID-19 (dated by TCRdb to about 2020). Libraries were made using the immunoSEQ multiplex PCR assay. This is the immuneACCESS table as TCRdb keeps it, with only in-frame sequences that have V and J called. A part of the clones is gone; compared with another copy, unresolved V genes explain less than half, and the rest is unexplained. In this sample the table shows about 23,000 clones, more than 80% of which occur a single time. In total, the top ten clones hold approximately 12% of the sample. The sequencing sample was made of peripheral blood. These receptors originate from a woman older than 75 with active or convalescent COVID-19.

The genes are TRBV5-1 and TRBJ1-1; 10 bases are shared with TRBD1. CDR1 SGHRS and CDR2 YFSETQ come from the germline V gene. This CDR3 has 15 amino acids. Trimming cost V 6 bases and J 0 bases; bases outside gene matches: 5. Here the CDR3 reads CASMTGGGLNTEAFF. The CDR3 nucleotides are TGCGCCAGCATGACAGGGGGCGGGTTGAACACTGAAGCTTTCTTT.

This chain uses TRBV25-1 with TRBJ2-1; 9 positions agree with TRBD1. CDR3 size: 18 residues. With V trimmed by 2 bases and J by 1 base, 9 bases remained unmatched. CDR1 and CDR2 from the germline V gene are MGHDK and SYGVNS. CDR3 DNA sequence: TGTGCCAGCAGTGAACCCCGGGACAGGGAGGGGTCCTACAATGAGCAGTTCTTC. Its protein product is CASSEPRDREGSYNEQFF.

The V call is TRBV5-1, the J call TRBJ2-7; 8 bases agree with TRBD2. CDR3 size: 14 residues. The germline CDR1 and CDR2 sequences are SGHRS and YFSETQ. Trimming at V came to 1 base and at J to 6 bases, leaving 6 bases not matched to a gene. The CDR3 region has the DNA TGCGCCAGCAGCTTGAGCGGGAGCTGGGCCGAGCAGTACTTC. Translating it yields CASSLSGSWAEQYF.

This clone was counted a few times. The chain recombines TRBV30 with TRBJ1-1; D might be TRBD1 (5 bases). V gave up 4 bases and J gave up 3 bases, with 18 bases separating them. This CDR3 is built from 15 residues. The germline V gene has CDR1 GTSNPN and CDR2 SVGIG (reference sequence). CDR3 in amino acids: CAWKGEGPFHTEAFF. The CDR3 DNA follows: TGTGCCTGGAAAGGGGAGGGGCCCTTCCACACTGAAGCTTTCTTT. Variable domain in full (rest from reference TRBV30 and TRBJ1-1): SQTIHQWPATLVQPVGSPLSLECTVEGTSNPNLYWYRQAAGRGLQLLFYSVGIGQISSEVPQNLSASRPQDRQFILSSKKLLLSDSGFYLCAWKGEGPFHTEAFFGQGTRLTVV.

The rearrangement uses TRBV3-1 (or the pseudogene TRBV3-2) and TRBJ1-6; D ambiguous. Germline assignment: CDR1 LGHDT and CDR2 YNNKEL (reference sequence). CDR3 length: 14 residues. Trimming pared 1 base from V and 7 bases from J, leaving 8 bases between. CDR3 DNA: TGTGCCAGCAGCCAAGGGTTTCGGAATTCACCCCTCCACTTT. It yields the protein CASSQGFRNSPLHF.

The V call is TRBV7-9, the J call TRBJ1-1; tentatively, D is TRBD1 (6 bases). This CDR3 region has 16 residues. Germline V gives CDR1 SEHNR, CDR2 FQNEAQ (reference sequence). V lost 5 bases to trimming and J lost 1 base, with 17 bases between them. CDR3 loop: CASSPGQRGGNTEAFF. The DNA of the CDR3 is TGTGCCAGCAGCCCCGGACAGCGGGGAGGGAACACTGAAGCTTTCTTT.

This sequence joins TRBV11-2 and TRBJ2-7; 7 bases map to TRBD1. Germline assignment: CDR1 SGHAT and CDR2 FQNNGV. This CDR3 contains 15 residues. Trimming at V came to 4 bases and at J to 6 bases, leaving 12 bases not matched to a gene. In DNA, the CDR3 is TGTGCCAGCAGCTACCTATACAGGGGTCTCCTCGAGCAGTACTTC. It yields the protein CASSYLYRGLLEQYF. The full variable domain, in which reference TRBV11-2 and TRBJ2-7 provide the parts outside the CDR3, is EAGVAQSPRYKIIEKRQSVAFWCNPISGHATLYWYQQILGQGPKLLIQFQNNGVVDDSQLPKDRFSAERLKGVDSTLKIQPAKLEDSAVYLCASSYLYRGLLEQYFGPGTRLTVT.

CDR3 nucleotide sequence: TGTGCCAGCAGCCAGGGACCGGGACTAGCGGCCCACGAGCAGTACTTC. This gives the protein CASSQGPGLAAHEQYF. This rearrangement joins TRBV4-2 to TRBJ2-7; 11 nucleotides agree with TRBD2. The CDR3 is made up of 16 amino acids. The germline V gene has CDR1 LGHNA and CDR2 YNFKEQ. The ends lost 3 bases at V and 5 bases at J; junction bases unmatched: 9.

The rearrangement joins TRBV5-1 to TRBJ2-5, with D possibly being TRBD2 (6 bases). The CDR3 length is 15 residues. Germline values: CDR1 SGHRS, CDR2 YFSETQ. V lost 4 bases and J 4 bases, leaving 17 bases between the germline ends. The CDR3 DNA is TGCGCCAGCAGCCAGACGACACAGGAGGGAGAGACCCAGTACTTC. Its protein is CASSQTTQEGETQYF. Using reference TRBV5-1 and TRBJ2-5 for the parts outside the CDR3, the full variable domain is KAGVTQTPRYLIKTRGQQVTLSCSPISGHRSVSWYQQTPGQGLQFLFEYFSETQRNKGNFPGRFSGRQFSNSRSEMNVSTLELGDSALYLCASSQTTQEGETQYFGPGTRLLVL.

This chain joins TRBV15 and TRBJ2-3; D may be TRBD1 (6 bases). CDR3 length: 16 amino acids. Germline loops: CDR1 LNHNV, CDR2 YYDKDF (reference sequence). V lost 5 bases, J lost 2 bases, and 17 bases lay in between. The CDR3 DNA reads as TGTGCCACCAGCTCTGCCAGGGGTGTTTACACAGATACGCAGTATTTT. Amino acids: CATSSARGVYTDTQYF.

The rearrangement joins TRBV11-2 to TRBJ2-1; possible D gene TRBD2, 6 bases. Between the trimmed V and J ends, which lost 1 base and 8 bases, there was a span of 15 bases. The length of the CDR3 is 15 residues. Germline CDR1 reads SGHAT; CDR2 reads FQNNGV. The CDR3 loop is CASSLGPWGVDEQFF. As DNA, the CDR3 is TGTGCCAGCAGCTTAGGCCCCTGGGGGGTCGATGAGCAGTTCTTC.

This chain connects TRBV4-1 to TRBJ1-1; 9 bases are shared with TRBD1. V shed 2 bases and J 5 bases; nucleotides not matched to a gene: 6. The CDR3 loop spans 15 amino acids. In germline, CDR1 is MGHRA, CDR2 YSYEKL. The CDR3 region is CASSQWTGTGTEAFF. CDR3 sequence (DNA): TGCGCCAGCAGCCAATGGACCGGGACAGGGACTGAAGCTTTCTTT.

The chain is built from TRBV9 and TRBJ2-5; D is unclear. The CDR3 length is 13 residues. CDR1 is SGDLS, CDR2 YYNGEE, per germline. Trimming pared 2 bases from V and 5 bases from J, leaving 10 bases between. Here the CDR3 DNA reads TGTGCCAGCAGCGTCACACTAACGGAGACCCAGTACTTC. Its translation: CASSVTLTETQYF.

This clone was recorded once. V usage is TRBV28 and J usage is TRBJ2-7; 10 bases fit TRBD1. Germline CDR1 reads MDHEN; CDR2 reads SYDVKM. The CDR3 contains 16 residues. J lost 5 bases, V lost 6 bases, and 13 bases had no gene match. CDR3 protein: CASRITGTGAFNEQYF. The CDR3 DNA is TGTGCCAGCAGAATAACCGGGACAGGGGCATTTAACGAGCAGTACTTC.

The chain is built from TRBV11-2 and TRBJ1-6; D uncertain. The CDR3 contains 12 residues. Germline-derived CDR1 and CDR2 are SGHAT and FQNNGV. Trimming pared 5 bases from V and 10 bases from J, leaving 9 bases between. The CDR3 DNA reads TGTGCCAGCAGCCCAGGATTATCACCCCTCCACTTT. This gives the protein CASSPGLSPLHF.

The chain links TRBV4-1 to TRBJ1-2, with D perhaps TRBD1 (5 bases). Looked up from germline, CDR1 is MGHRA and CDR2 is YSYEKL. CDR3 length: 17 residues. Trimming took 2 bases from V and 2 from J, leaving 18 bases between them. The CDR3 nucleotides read TGCGCCAGCAGCCAACTAACGGGACGGCGGGGCAACTATGGCTACACCTTC. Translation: CASSQLTGRRGNYGYTF.